The T cell receptor beta chain described here comes from a study of response to subunit inactivated influenza vaccine. TCRdb redid the calling of the RT-PCR reads with MiXCR, one entry per CDR3 protein. The sample yields 500,000 or so distinct CDR3 sequences, 16% seen once. This clonotype was seen a handful of times. Between the trimmed V and J ends, which lost 0 bases and 4 bases, there was a span of 15 bases. Germline V gene data show CDR1 as DFQATT and CDR2 as SNEGSKA (reference sequence). The CDR3 contains 15 residues. The sequences come from CD4+ T cells sorted from PBMCs, collected less than 30 months after vaccination. J is TRBJ1-2 and V is TRBV20-1; unclear D gene. The receptor was derived from a man between 50 and 69 years old who received an inactivated influenza vaccine. CDR3 residues: CSARDRVDVGYGYTF. In nucleotides, the CDR3 is TGCAGTGCTAGAGATCGGGTGGATGTTGGCTATGGCTACACCTTC.